These 24 T cell receptor beta chains originate from one sample sequenced in a study of T cells in Graves' hyperthyroidism and ophthalmopathy. Amplification yielded TCR beta CDR3 regions, with RNA transcripts as the source. First-round RT-PCR targeting the TCR CDR3 was performed with the HTBI primer set. One entry per CDR3 protein, called by TCRdb with MiXCR from the multiplex PCR reads. The profile shows 35,000 to 45,000 distinct CDR3 sequences, 52% of them singletons. Input material: blood. These receptors all stem from a middle-aged man with Graves' ophthalmopathy.

The chain couples TRBV20-1 to TRBJ1-2, with 9 bases aligning to TRBD1. The J segment lost 8 bases and the V segment lost 6 bases, leaving 10 bases of the junction unmatched. The CDR3 is made up of 13 amino acids. Germline V CDR1 and CDR2: DFQATT, SNEGSKA (reference sequence). The CDR3 DNA reads as TGCAGTGCCTATCCAACAGGGGGCTTGGGCTACACCTTC. As protein: CSAYPTGGLGYTF.

This clonotype occurred many times. The V and J genes are TRBV5-4 and TRBJ2-1; 11 nucleotides match TRBD2. Germline V lookup: CDR1 SGHNT, CDR2 YYREEE (reference sequence). This CDR3 region has 14 residues. With V trimmed by 1 base and J by 9 bases, 3 bases remained unmatched. The CDR3 DNA reads as TGTGCCAGCAGCTTGTCTAGCGGGGGGAGTGAGCAGTTCTTC. Translating gives CASSLSSGGSEQFF.

The chain carries TRBV24-1 and TRBJ2-5, with 10 bases identical to TRBD1. V was clipped by 3 bases and J by 3 bases; unmatched bases: 6. Per germline, CDR1 KGHDR and CDR2 SFDVKD. This CDR3 comprises 16 residues. CDR3 amino acids: CATSDPGTGAEETQYF. The CDR3 nucleotides read TGTGCCACCAGTGATCCAGGGACAGGGGCCGAAGAGACCCAGTACTTC.

This clonotype was counted many times. The chain recombines TRBV12-3 or TRBV12-4 with TRBJ1-3; tentative D call: TRBD1 (6 bases). The CDR3 sequence is 14 residues long. Deletions cut 5 bases from V and 3 bases from J, with 11 bases between. CDR3 coding DNA: TGTGCCAGCAGTCCAACAGGGCGTGGAAACACCATATATTTT. Protein: CASSPTGRGNTIYF.

This clonotype was seen at least ten times. Since a much larger clone is just one base distant, this may be a read error. The chain couples TRBV7-2 to TRBJ2-1; TRBD2 matches 9 bases. This CDR3 is built from 16 residues. Germline V gene data show CDR1 as SGHTA and CDR2 as FQGNSA. The CDR3 nucleotides are TGTGCCAGCAGCTTAGGGTCGCGGGGGGGCCACAATGGGCAGTTCTTC. The encoded protein is CASSLGSRGGHNGQFF.

This clonotype has only one observation. CDR3 nucleotides: TGCGCCAGCAGTGAATCGACAGGTTCTGAGCAGTTCTTC. Its protein product is CASSESTGSEQFF. The chain has TRBV10-2 and TRBJ2-1; D may be TRBD1 (6 bases). Per germline, CDR1 WSHSY and CDR2 SAAADI. The CDR3 has 13 residues. V lost 3 bases and J 9 bases, leaving 12 bases between the germline ends.

V gene TRBV20-1 combines with J gene TRBJ2-7; maybe TRBD2 (7 bases). Trimming removed 5 bases from V and 3 bases from J, with 11 bases in between. This CDR3 is built from 12 residues. From germline, CDR1 is DFQATT and CDR2 SNEGSKA (reference sequence). CDR3 coding DNA: TGCAGTGCTGGGAGGGGGGGCTACGAGCAGTACTTC. Translation gives CSAGRGGYEQYF.

This clonotype was recorded many times. This chain links TRBV5-5 with TRBJ2-5, with 11 bases aligning to TRBD1. The CDR3 extends over 13 amino acids. Germline V lookup: CDR1 SGHKS, CDR2 YYEKEE (reference sequence). V lost 4 bases to trimming and J lost 7 bases; unmatched junction nucleotides: 3. The CDR3 region is CASSKGQGVTQYF. The CDR3 DNA reads TGTGCCAGCAGCAAGGGACAGGGGGTGACCCAGTACTTC. The full variable domain, with the rest looked up from reference TRBV5-5 and TRBJ2-5, is DAGVTQSPTHLIKTRGQQVTLRCSPISGHKSVSWYQQVLGQGPQFIFQYYEKEERGRGNFPDRFSARQFPNYSSELNVNALLLGDSALYLCASSKGQGVTQYFGPGTRLLVL.

The chain links TRBV25-1 to TRBJ2-1; no definite D call. The CDR3 runs 15 residues. CDR1 and CDR2 (germline): MGHDK, SYGVNS. The V end was cut by 0 bases, the J end by 4 bases, with 10 bases between. In nucleotides, the CDR3 is TGTGCCAGCAGTGAATATCGAGCGAAATACAATGAGCAGTTCTTC. This translates into CASSEYRAKYNEQFF.

There are many counts of this clonotype. The rearrangement joins TRBV12-5 to TRBJ2-1; TRBD2 matches at 7 bases. Germline V gene lookup returns CDR1 LGHNT and CDR2 FRNRAP. Trimming removed 6 bases from V and 6 bases from J; junction bases left unmatched: 5. CDR3 length equals 13 residues. The CDR3: CASGTSLSNEQFF. In DNA form, the CDR3 reads TGTGCTAGTGGGACTAGCCTCAGCAATGAGCAGTTCTTC.

This clonotype showed up many times. The rearrangement uses TRBV6-1 and TRBJ1-2; 7 bases match TRBD1. V was pared by 8 bases and J by 4 bases, with 13 bases of the junction left unmatched. Germline V lookup: CDR1 MNHNS, CDR2 SASEGT. CDR3 length equals 15 residues. The CDR3 DNA follows: TGTGCCAGCGGCGAGGGGACAGTGACTTCCTATGGCTACACCTTC. Protein sequence: CASGEGTVTSYGYTF.

This clonotype came up many times. The rearrangement joins TRBV11-2 to TRBJ2-4, with a weak D call TRBD2 (6 bases). This CDR3 comprises 16 residues. Trimming removed 5 bases at V and 0 bases at J, with 14 bases between. Germline CDR1 SGHAT, CDR2 FQNNGV. CDR3 nucleotides: TGTGCCAGCAGCCCCCGGGACTGGGGAGCCAAAAACATTCAGTACTTC. The encoded protein is CASSPRDWGAKNIQYF.

This clonotype has a single count. A junction boundary mismatches the germline segment, possibly from a read error. This chain links TRBV6-2 or TRBV6-3 with TRBJ1-6; no firm D call. The germline V gene has CDR1 MNHEY and CDR2 SVGEGT. The CDR3 consists of 14 residues. This chain's CDR3 is CATSLTVVGSPPHF. DNA of the CDR3: TGTGCCACCTCCCTCACGGTGGTAGGCTCACCCCCCCACTTT.

A single count supports this clonotype. The genes are TRBV25-1 and TRBJ1-2; D gene uncertain. CDR3 size: 15 residues. Trimming stripped 4 bases from V and 0 bases from J, with 12 bases between. Germline values: CDR1 MGHDK, CDR2 SYGVNS. The DNA of the CDR3 is TGTGCCAGCAGTGCCCAAAAGGACTCTAACTATGGCTACACCTTC. Its translation: CASSAQKDSNYGYTF.

V and J are TRBV10-3 and TRBJ2-5; TRBD1 agrees at 11 bases. The CDR3 has 15 amino acids. The germline V gene has CDR1 ENHRY and CDR2 SYGVKD. Trimming took 6 bases from V and 4 from J; bases not matched to a gene: 7. The CDR3 region is CAIRGGGTGGETQYF. The CDR3 DNA reads as TGTGCCATCAGAGGGGGCGGGACAGGGGGAGAGACCCAGTACTTC.

This clonotype was observed at least ten times. V gene TRBV12-3 or TRBV12-4 combines with J gene TRBJ2-7; D may be TRBD2 (6 bases). Trimming stripped 1 base from V and 0 bases from J, with 7 bases between. The CDR3 runs to 14 residues. The CDR3 here is CASSLDGGSYEQYF. The CDR3 region has the DNA TGTGCCAGCAGTTTAGACGGGGGCTCCTACGAGCAGTACTTC.

This sequence joins TRBV24-1 and TRBJ1-1, with D possibly matching TRBD1 (5 bases). With 0 bases removed from V and 1 base from J, the gap between germline ends came to 20 bases. In germline, CDR1 is KGHDR, CDR2 SFDVKD. CDR3 size: 19 residues. The DNA for the CDR3 is TGTGCCACCAGTGATTTGATTCGGGGTAGTGGGGCAGAGAACACTGAAGCTTTCTTT. Its protein product is CATSDLIRGSGAENTEAFF.

With regard to this clonotype: The junction shows a germline mismatch at one end, possibly a read error. The genes are TRBV9 and TRBJ2-3, with D maybe TRBD2 (6 bases). Germline values: CDR1 SGDLS, CDR2 YYNGEE. The CDR3 loop spans 18 amino acids. CDR3 in DNA: TGTCCCAGCAGCGTAGAATTCGTGGGAGGTAGCCTGGCAGATACGCAGTATTTT. Translated, it gives CPSSVEFVGGSLADTQYF.

Turning to this clonotype: The junction does not match germline at one end; this may be a read error. The chain recombines TRBV9 with TRBJ2-5; no clear D gene. Per the germline V gene, CDR1 is SGDLS and CDR2 is YYNGEE. This CDR3 comprises 14 residues. CDR3 protein: CASSFQPPQETRYF. CDR3 in DNA: TGTGCCAGCAGCTTCCAGCCCCCGCAAGAGACCCGGTACTTC.

For this clonotype: Its ends do not fully match the called genes, so a read error is possible. V gene TRBV28 combines with J gene TRBJ2-3; D is possibly TRBD1 (5 bases). The germline V gene has CDR1 MDHEN and CDR2 SYDVKM. This CDR3 comprises 14 residues. CDR3 in DNA: TGTGCCGGCAGTTTTGTCTCTGGCACAGGTACGCAGTATTTT. It yields the protein CAGSFVSGTGTQYF. The whole variable domain, filled in from reference TRBV28 and TRBJ2-3, reads DVKVTQSSRYLVKRTGEKVFLECVQDMDHENMFWYRQDPGLGLRLIYFSYDVKMKEKGDIPEGYSVSREKKERFSLILESASTNQTSMYLCAGSFVSGTGTQYFGPGTRLTVL.

The chain employs TRBV19 and TRBJ2-7; D tentatively reads TRBD1 or TRBD2 (6 bases each). CDR1 is LNHDA, CDR2 SQIVND, per germline (reference sequence). This CDR3 is 15 amino acids long. V was cut by 5 bases and J by 5 bases, with 19 bases left in between. CDR3 nucleotides: TGTGCCAGTAGTTTCGGGGGCAGGGGCCTGGACGAGCAGTACTTC. Translating gives CASSFGGRGLDEQYF.

This clonotype was recorded many times. The chain links TRBV6-5 to TRBJ1-5; unclear D gene. The V end lost 6 bases, the J end lost 7 bases, and 10 bases lay between the germline ends. CDR1 and CDR2 (germline): MNHEY, SVGAGI. There are 12 residues in the CDR3. The DNA for the CDR3 is TGTGCCAGCAGAAACTTCAACCAGCCCCAGCATTTT. It translates to CASRNFNQPQHF.

This rearrangement joins TRBV6-1 to TRBJ1-1; D gene ambiguous. This CDR3 spans 14 amino acids. Looked up from germline, CDR1 is MNHNS and CDR2 is SASEGT. V was shortened by 4 bases and J by 6 bases, with 15 bases between the two germline ends. CDR3 in DNA: TGTGCCAGCAGTGTCCGAGGCGGAAGGCCTGAAGCTTTCTTT. This encodes CASSVRGGRPEAFF.

This clonotype was picked up a small number of times. The chain couples TRBV9 to TRBJ1-2, with a tentative D call TRBD1 (5 bases). V was pared by 0 bases and J by 12 bases, with 15 bases between. The CDR3 consists of 13 residues. Germline CDR1 SGDLS, CDR2 YYNGEE. CDR3 protein: CASSVGQDSGHTF. The CDR3 bases are TGTGCCAGCAGCGTAGGTCAGGACTCAGGGCACACCTTC. The variable domain in full, completed from reference TRBV9 and TRBJ1-2, reads DSGVTQTPKHLITATGQRVTLRCSPRSGDLSVYWYQQSLDQGLQFLIQYYNGEERAKGNILERFSAQQFPDLHSELNLSSLELGDSALYFCASSVGQDSGHTFGSGTRLTVV.